This T cell receptor (beta chain) was identified in a study of blood T cell repertoires in COVID-19. The J segment lost 6 bases and the V segment lost 2 bases, leaving 1 base of the junction unmatched. The CDR3 is made up of 13 amino acids. Germline-derived CDR1 and CDR2 are MNHEY and SMNVEV (reference sequence). Method: immunoSEQ multiplex PCR; TCRdb's copy keeps in-frame clones and lacks some. The sample shows 230,000 or so clones, 65% to 85% of them seen only once. The sequencing input was peripheral blood. The receptor was isolated from a man aged 45-60 years with active or convalescent COVID-19. The chain carries TRBV27 and TRBJ2-7; 10 bases map to TRBD1. CDR3 amino acids: CASSLGTGAEQYF. The CDR3 nucleotides are TGTGCCAGCAGTTTAGGGACAGGGGCCGAGCAGTACTTC.